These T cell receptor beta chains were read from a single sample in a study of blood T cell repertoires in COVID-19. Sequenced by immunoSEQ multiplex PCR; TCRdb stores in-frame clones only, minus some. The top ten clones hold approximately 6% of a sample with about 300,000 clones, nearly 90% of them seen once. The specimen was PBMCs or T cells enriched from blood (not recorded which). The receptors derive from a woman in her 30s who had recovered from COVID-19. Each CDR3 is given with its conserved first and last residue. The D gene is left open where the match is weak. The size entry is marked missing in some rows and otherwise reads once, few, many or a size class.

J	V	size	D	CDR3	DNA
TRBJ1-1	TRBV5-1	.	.	CASSLTGRGNTEAFF	TGCGCCAGCAGCTTGACGGGCAGGGGGAACACTGAAGCTTTCTTT
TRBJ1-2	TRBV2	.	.	CASSPDLGSNYGYTF	TGTGCCAGCAGTCCTGACCTAGGATCCAACTATGGCTACACCTTC
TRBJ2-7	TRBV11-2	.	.	CASSELGTYEQYF	TGTGCCAGCAGCGAACTCGGGACTTACGAGCAGTACTTC
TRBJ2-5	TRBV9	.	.	CASSPSQGKETQYF	TGTGCCAGCAGCCCAAGTCAGGGAAAAGAGACCCAGTACTTC
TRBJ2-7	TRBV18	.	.	CASSLGNEQYF	TGTGCCAGTTCACTCGGGAACGAGCAGTACTTC
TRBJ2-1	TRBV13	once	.	CASSRGNEQFF	TGTGCCAGCTCGCGGGGTAATGAGCAGTTCTTC
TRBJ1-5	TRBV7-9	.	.	CASSSTSGALSNQPQHF	TGTGCCAGCAGCTCCACTAGCGGGGCGCTGAGTAATCAGCCCCAGCATTTT
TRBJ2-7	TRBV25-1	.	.	CASSGGLGGEQYF	TGTGCCAGCAGTGGAGGGCTCGGGGGCGAGCAGTACTTC
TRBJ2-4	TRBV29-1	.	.	CSVLRWDTEAKNIQYF	TGCAGCGTCTTAAGGTGGGACACCGAAGCCAAAAACATTCAGTACTTC
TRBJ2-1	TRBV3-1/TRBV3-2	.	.	CASSQVLVGNEQFF	TGTGCCAGCAGCCAAGTTCTGGTCGGCAATGAGCAGTTCTTC
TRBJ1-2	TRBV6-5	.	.	CACQGQPGSYGYTF	TGTGCCTGCCAAGGACAGCCCGGGTCGTATGGCTACACCTTC
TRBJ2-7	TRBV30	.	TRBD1	CAQDRDSYEQYF	TGTGCCCAAGACAGGGACTCCTACGAGCAGTACTTC
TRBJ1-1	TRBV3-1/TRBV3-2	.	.	CASSQERTGQSEAFF	TGTGCCAGCAGCCAAGAGAGAACCGGACAGTCTGAAGCTTTCTTT
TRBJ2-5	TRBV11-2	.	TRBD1	CASNPGTVQETQYF	TGTGCCAGCAACCCCGGGACAGTCCAAGAGACCCAGTACTTC
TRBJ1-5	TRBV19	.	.	CASSILDGGQPQHF	TGTGCCAGTAGTATTCTAGACGGGGGTCAGCCCCAGCATTTT
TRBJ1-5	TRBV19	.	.	CASSMGDRYHQPQHF	TGTGCCAGTAGTATGGGCGACAGGTACCATCAGCCCCAGCATTTT
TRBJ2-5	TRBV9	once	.	CASSTGGAQETQYF	TGTGCCAGCAGCACGGGGGGCGCACAAGAGACCCAGTACTTC
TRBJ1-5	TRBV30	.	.	CAWSVPGGANQPQHF	TGTGCCTGGAGTGTCCCCGGGGGTGCCAATCAGCCCCAGCATTTT
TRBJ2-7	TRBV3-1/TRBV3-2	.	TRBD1	CASSQDPGTGAHEQYF	TGTGCCAGCAGCCAAGATCCTGGGACAGGGGCCCACGAGCAGTACTTC
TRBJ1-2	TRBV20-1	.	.	CSAPEDRGYTF	TGCAGTGCTCCGGAGGATCGTGGCTACACCTTC
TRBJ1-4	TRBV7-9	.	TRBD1	CASSNRQGNEKLFF	TGTGCCAGCAGTAACAGACAGGGAAATGAAAAACTGTTTTTT
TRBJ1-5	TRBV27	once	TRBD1	CASSPRTGELRQPQHF	TGTGCCAGCAGTCCGAGGACAGGGGAGCTGCGTCAGCCCCAGCATTTT
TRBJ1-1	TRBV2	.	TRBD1	CASSDHRVPGQGITEAFF	TGTGCCAGCAGTGACCACCGTGTCCCGGGACAGGGGATCACTGAAGCTTTCTTT
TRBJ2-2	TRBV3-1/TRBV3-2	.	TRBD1	CASSQERDRATGELFF	TGTGCCAGCAGCCAAGAGCGGGACAGGGCGACCGGGGAGCTGTTTTTT
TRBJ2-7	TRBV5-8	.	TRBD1	CASSPGQGRSYEQYF	TGTGCCAGCAGCCCGGGACAGGGGCGCTCCTACGAGCAGTACTTC
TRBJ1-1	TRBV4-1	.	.	CASSQTGIAEAFF	TGCGCCAGCAGCCAAACAGGGATTGCTGAAGCTTTCTTT
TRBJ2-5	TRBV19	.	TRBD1	CASSKGTGYQETQYF	TGTGCCAGTAGTAAGGGGACAGGGTACCAAGAGACCCAGTACTTC